The 29 T cell receptor beta chains below come from one sample, sequenced in a study of metastatic and nonmetastatic thyroid tumors. Via MiXCR, TCRdb re-called the PCR reads. Altogether 31,000 or so clones are present, 25% to 35% being singletons, with the ten largest covering around 28%. Ahead of thyroid surgery, no patient had received treatment of any kind. Material for sequencing was blood. Source of these receptors: a female donor with papillary thyroid cancer or a benign thyroid nodule (not recorded which). Some clones in this sample may be carry-over from other donors' samples.

The genes are TRBV11-2 and TRBJ2-7, with a tentative D call TRBD1 (6 bases). Trimming left V 4 bases short and J 1 base short, with 11 bases between. Germline loops: CDR1 SGHAT, CDR2 FQNNGV. This CDR3 region has 14 residues. CDR3 in amino acids: CASSSGQLSYEQYF. The CDR3 bases are TGTGCCAGCAGCTCTGGACAGCTATCCTACGAGCAGTACTTC.

This clone was seen repeatedly, ten times or more. The chain recombines TRBV11-2 with TRBJ1-5; TRBD1 might be the D (5 bases). CDR3 length equals 16 residues. The germline gives CDR1 SGHAT, CDR2 FQNNGV. The V end was cut by 1 base, the J end by 2 bases, with 12 bases between. CDR3 residues: CASSLGRADRNQPQHF. The CDR3 region has the DNA TGTGCCAGCAGCTTAGGCAGGGCGGATCGCAATCAGCCCCAGCATTTT.

The chain links TRBV5-1 to TRBJ2-1; 8 positions agree with TRBD2. The CDR3 has 16 amino acids. Germline values: CDR1 SGHRS, CDR2 YFSETQ. Trimming took 0 bases from V and 10 from J; bases not matched to a gene: 12. The CDR3 is CASSLGVAGGPREQFF. In nucleotides, the CDR3 is TGCGCCAGCAGCTTGGGGGTGGCGGGGGGCCCCCGAGAGCAGTTCTTC.

The V gene is TRBV5-1, the J gene TRBJ2-2; maybe TRBD1 (6 bases). The CDR3 has 15 amino acids. In germline, CDR1 is SGHRS, CDR2 YFSETQ. The V end was cut by 8 bases, the J end by 0 bases, with 14 bases between. The CDR3 reads CASSRGTANTGELFF. The CDR3 region has the DNA TGCGCCAGTTCCAGGGGTACCGCGAACACCGGGGAGCTGTTTTTT.

This rearrangement joins TRBV6-2 or TRBV6-3 to TRBJ2-7; no clear D gene. The CDR3 is 14 amino acids. V gave up 0 bases and J gave up 5 bases, with 11 bases separating them. Germline values: CDR1 MNHEY, CDR2 SVGEGT. In DNA form, the CDR3 reads TGTGCCAGCAGTTACTCGGTGAATCCTAACGAGCAGTACTTC. Protein: CASSYSVNPNEQYF.

This clone rates as medium-sized (0.01 to 0.1%). The V call is TRBV6-2 or TRBV6-3, the J call TRBJ2-1; 9 nucleotides agree with TRBD2. Germline trimming cut 4 bases from V and 2 bases from J; bases unmatched to any gene: 3. CDR1 is MNHEY, CDR2 SVGEGT, per germline. CDR3 length: 15 residues. This chain's CDR3 is CASSLTSGAYNEQFF. DNA of the CDR3: TGTGCCAGCAGTTTGACTAGCGGAGCCTACAATGAGCAGTTCTTC.

This clone was seen at least ten times. The genes are TRBV19 and TRBJ2-5; TRBD1 aligns across 10 bases. The germline gives CDR1 LNHDA, CDR2 SQIVND (reference sequence). There are 16 residues in the CDR3. The ends lost 7 bases at V and 2 bases at J; junction bases unmatched: 10. CDR3 in amino acids: CASKVKGQGNQETQYF. CDR3 bases: TGTGCCAGTAAGGTTAAGGGACAGGGGAATCAAGAGACCCAGTACTTC. The full variable domain, its missing parts supplied by reference TRBV19 and TRBJ2-5, is DGGITQSPKYLFRKEGQNVTLSCEQNLNHDAMYWYRQDPGQGLRLIYYSQIVNDFQKGDIAEGYSVSREKKESFPLTVTSAQKNPTAFYLCASKVKGQGNQETQYFGPGTRLLVL.

This clone showed up just a few times. This rearrangement joins TRBV12-3 or TRBV12-4 to TRBJ2-2; weak D call: TRBD1 (6 bases). Between the trimmed V and J ends, which lost 10 bases and 2 bases, there was a span of 11 bases. This CDR3 has 13 amino acids. CDR3 nucleotide sequence: TGTGCCATTCGGGACACCAACACCGGGGAGCTGTTTTTT. Translated, it gives CAIRDTNTGELFF.

This clone occurred many times. This chain uses TRBV4-2 with TRBJ1-5; no definite D call. CDR3 length equals 16 residues. Germline V gives CDR1 LGHNA, CDR2 YNFKEQ. Trimming took off 0 bases at V and 5 bases at J, with 14 bases between the two ends. CDR3 protein: CASSQEIRTPYQPQHF. The CDR3 nucleotides are TGTGCCAGCAGCCAAGAGATACGGACTCCGTATCAGCCCCAGCATTTT.

This clone was found many times. The V and J genes are TRBV2 and TRBJ1-1; maybe TRBD1 (5 bases). V dropped 6 bases and J dropped 6 bases, with 20 bases sitting between them. This CDR3 is 15 amino acids long. Germline V CDR1 and CDR2: SNHLY, FYNNEI. CDR3 residues: CASRARATEGAEAFF. The CDR3 coding sequence is TGTGCCAGCAGGGCCAGGGCGACCGAGGGAGCTGAAGCTTTCTTT.

The V and J genes are TRBV27 and TRBJ2-3, with D possibly being TRBD2 (6 bases). V was trimmed by 0 bases and J by 2 bases, leaving 12 bases between them. This CDR3 comprises 16 residues. The germline V gene has CDR1 MNHEY and CDR2 SMNVEV (reference sequence). The CDR3 DNA follows: TGTGCCAGCAGTTTATCAGAGGCTAGCGACACAGATACGCAGTATTTT. Its protein product is CASSLSEASDTDTQYF.

This clone was picked up many times. The chain has TRBV20-1 and TRBJ1-1; possibly TRBD1 for D (6 bases). The CDR3 runs to 12 residues. The germline gives CDR1 DFQATT, CDR2 SNEGSKA (reference sequence). V lost 3 bases and J lost 7, with 12 bases in between. The DNA for the CDR3 is TGCAGTGCTAGGGCAGGGGACCTTGAAGCTTTCTTT. Amino acids: CSARAGDLEAFF.

J is TRBJ2-2 and V is TRBV19; D perhaps matches TRBD1 (6 bases). The germline V and J ends were trimmed by 6 bases and 7 bases, with 18 bases remaining between them. Germline V lookup: CDR1 LNHDA, CDR2 SQIVND (reference sequence). This CDR3 has 15 residues. For the CDR3, the DNA is TGTGCCAGTAGGATACGACAGGAATTTGGCGGGGAGCTGTTTTTT. Translation: CASRIRQEFGGELFF.

V usage is TRBV19 and J usage is TRBJ1-5; 7 bases map to TRBD1. V shed 2 bases and J 6 bases; nucleotides not matched to a gene: 7. Germline V gives CDR1 LNHDA, CDR2 SQIVND (reference sequence). This CDR3 spans 15 amino acids. In nucleotides, the CDR3 is TGTGCCAGTAGTATAACAGGGGAACTAAGTCAGCCCCAGCATTTT. Its translation is CASSITGELSQPQHF.

This clone occurred a few times. The chain links TRBV7-2 to TRBJ2-7, with D possibly matching TRBD1 (5 bases). The CDR3 is 12 amino acids. Looked up from germline, CDR1 is SGHTA and CDR2 is FQGNSA. Trimming took off 5 bases at V and 0 bases at J, with 5 bases between the two ends. The CDR3 DNA is TGTGCCAGCAGCACAGGCTCCTACGAGCAGTACTTC. It codes for CASSTGSYEQYF.

By share, this clone counts as medium-sized. The chain joins TRBV27 to TRBJ2-7; maybe TRBD1 (6 bases). The length of the CDR3 is 14 residues. Germline values: CDR1 MNHEY, CDR2 SMNVEV (reference sequence). Trimming took 3 bases from V and 4 from J, leaving 13 bases between them. The CDR3 loop is CASSFQQGPYEQYF. CDR3 nucleotide sequence: TGTGCCAGCAGTTTTCAACAGGGACCATACGAGCAGTACTTC.

As regards this clone: Other DNA sequences in the sample encode the same CDR3. The chain is built from TRBV11-2 and TRBJ2-7; D not certain. The V end was cut by 0 bases, the J end by 0 bases, with 3 bases between. The CDR3 sequence is 13 residues long. The V gene's germline CDR1 is SGHAT and CDR2 FQNNGV. CDR3 sequence (DNA): TGTGCCAGCAGCTTAGACCCCTCCTACGAGCAGTACTTC. Translating it yields CASSLDPSYEQYF.

This chain links TRBV20-1 with TRBJ2-2; D is perhaps TRBD1 (5 bases). The germline CDR1 and CDR2 sequences are DFQATT and SNEGSKA (reference sequence). The V end lost 4 bases, the J end lost 1 base, and 10 bases lay between the germline ends. This CDR3 has 14 amino acids. CDR3 in DNA: TGCAGTGCTAAAGGACAAGGGAACACCGGGGAGCTGTTTTTT. The encoded protein is CSAKGQGNTGELFF.

This clone has only a few counts. The genes are TRBV9 and TRBJ1-2; no clear D. The V end lost 3 bases, the J end lost 1 base, and 4 bases lay between the germline ends. From germline, CDR1 is SGDLS and CDR2 YYNGEE. The CDR3 length is 12 residues. CDR3 region: CASSGGNYGYTF. In DNA, the CDR3 is TGTGCCAGCAGCGGGGGTAACTATGGCTACACCTTC.

The rearrangement joins TRBV5-1 to TRBJ1-1; D remains ambiguous. CDR3 length equals 13 residues. The V gene lost 2 bases and the J gene lost 1 base, with 6 bases spanning the gap. From germline, CDR1 is SGHRS and CDR2 YFSETQ. CDR3 sequence (DNA): TGCGCCAGCAGCTTTCGGGGGAACACTGAAGCTTTCTTT. This encodes CASSFRGNTEAFF.

The table lists this clone with many counts. This chain connects TRBV7-2 to TRBJ2-2; D perhaps matches TRBD1 (5 bases). This CDR3 comprises 13 residues. V lost 2 bases to trimming and J lost 4 bases, with 5 bases between them. Germline assignment: CDR1 SGHTA and CDR2 FQGNSA. DNA for the CDR3: TGTGCCAGCAGCTTAAGGGGCACCGGGGAGCTGTTTTTT. This gives the protein CASSLRGTGELFF.

This clone was counted at least ten times. The J gene is TRBJ2-1, the V gene TRBV3-1, with 8 bases fitting TRBD2. Trimming took 8 bases from V and 7 from J; bases not matched to a gene: 13. The CDR3 contains 15 residues. Germline CDR1 LGHDT, CDR2 YNNKEL (reference sequence). The CDR3, as DNA: TGTGCCAGCCAAATAGCGGGAAGAATGTTGAATGAGCAGTTCTTC. As protein: CASQIAGRMLNEQFF.

V gene TRBV20-1 combines with J gene TRBJ2-2; 7 bases match TRBD2. The CDR3 totals 16 residues. CDR1 DFQATT and CDR2 SNEGSKA come from the germline V gene (reference sequence). V shed 1 base, J shed 6 bases, and the junction held 11 bases outside the gene matches. CDR3 sequence: CSARGGGAGRAGELFF. The CDR3 coding sequence is TGCAGTGCTAGAGGGGGTGGAGCGGGAAGGGCCGGGGAGCTGTTTTTT.

This clone was recorded a few times. The genes are TRBV24-1 and TRBJ2-5; no clear D. Trimming pared 9 bases from V and 0 bases from J, leaving 7 bases between. This CDR3 contains 12 residues. Germline loops: CDR1 KGHDR, CDR2 SFDVKD. For the CDR3, the DNA is TGTGCCACCTCTCAGAACCAAGAGACCCAGTACTTC. This gives the protein CATSQNQETQYF.

As concerns this clone: One end of the junction varies from germline; a read error may be responsible. The V call is TRBV5-1, the J call TRBJ2-7; D is perhaps TRBD2 (6 bases). The CDR3 has 14 residues. CDR1 and CDR2 (germline): SGHRS, YFSETQ. CDR3 in amino acids: CASSSGTGSFEQYF. The CDR3, as DNA: TGCGCCAGCAGCTCCGGGACTGGGTCCTTCGAGCAGTACTTC.

This clone was picked up many times. The chain joins TRBV11-2 to TRBJ2-7; D is perhaps TRBD2 (6 bases). Germline V gives CDR1 SGHAT, CDR2 FQNNGV. The V and J ends lost 1 base and 2 bases respectively, with 12 bases between them. The CDR3 has 15 amino acids. CDR3 DNA: TGTGCCAGCAGCTTAGTCGGGAGTAAGGCCTACGAGCAGTACTTC. This codes for CASSLVGSKAYEQYF.

At least ten counts were recorded for this clone. The chain recombines TRBV30 with TRBJ1-1, with D possibly being TRBD1 (5 bases). The V end was cut by 2 bases, the J end by 5 bases, with 12 bases between. The germline gives CDR1 GTSNPN, CDR2 SVGIG (reference sequence). The CDR3 sequence is 13 residues long. In DNA, the CDR3 is TGTGCCTGGAGTTACTCCCGGGGGACTGAAGCTTTCTTT. Amino acid sequence: CAWSYSRGTEAFF.

Many counts were recorded for this clone. This chain joins TRBV15 and TRBJ1-2; unclear D gene. Trimming left V 5 bases short and J 4 bases short, with 14 bases between. This CDR3 region has 14 residues. In germline, CDR1 is LNHNV, CDR2 YYDKDF (reference sequence). For the CDR3, the DNA is TGTGCCACCAGCTCCCGGGAGCCAGGCTATGGCTACACCTTC. Amino acids: CATSSREPGYGYTF. The variable domain in full, with the rest retrieved from reference TRBV15 and TRBJ1-2, is DAMVIQNPRYQVTQFGKPVTLSCSQTLNHNVMYWYQQKSSQAPKLLFHYYDKDFNNEADTPDNFQSRRPNTSFCFLDIRSPGLGDTAMYLCATSSREPGYGYTFGSGTRLTVV.

This clone was picked up a small number of times. The chain has TRBV11-2 and TRBJ1-2; possibly TRBD1 for D (5 bases). Germline V gives CDR1 SGHAT, CDR2 FQNNGV. V lost 4 bases and J 0 bases, leaving 18 bases between the germline ends. CDR3 length: 17 amino acids. The CDR3 nucleotides read TGTGCCAGCAGCTCTTTGGCCCTCAGGGAGTCTAACTATGGCTACACCTTC. Amino acid sequence: CASSSLALRESNYGYTF.